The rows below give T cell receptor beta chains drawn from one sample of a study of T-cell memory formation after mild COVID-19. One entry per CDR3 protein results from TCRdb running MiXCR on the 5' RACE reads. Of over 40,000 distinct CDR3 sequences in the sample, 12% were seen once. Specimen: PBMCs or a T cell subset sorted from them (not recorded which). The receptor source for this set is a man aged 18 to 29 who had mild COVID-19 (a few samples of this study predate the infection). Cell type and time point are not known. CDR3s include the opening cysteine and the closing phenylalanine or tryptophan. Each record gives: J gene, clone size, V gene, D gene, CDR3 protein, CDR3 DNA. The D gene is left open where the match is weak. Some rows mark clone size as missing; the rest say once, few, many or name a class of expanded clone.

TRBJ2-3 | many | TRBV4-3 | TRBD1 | CASSQVSGGADTQYF | TGCGCCAGCAGCCAAGTGTCAGGGGGCGCAGATACGCAGTATTTT
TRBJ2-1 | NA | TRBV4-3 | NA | CASSQDSTPVGNEQFF | TGCGCCAGCAGCCAAGATTCTACCCCGGTGGGAAATGAGCAGTTCTTC
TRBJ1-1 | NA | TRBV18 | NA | CASSLEELTEAFF | TGTGCCAGCTCACTGGAGGAACTCACTGAAGCTTTCTTT
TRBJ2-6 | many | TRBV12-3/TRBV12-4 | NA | CASSFKTGANVLTF | TGTGCCAGCAGTTTCAAGACTGGGGCCAACGTCCTGACTTTC
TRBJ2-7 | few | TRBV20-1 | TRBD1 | CSAPRDSYEQYF | TGCAGTGCCCCAAGGGACAGCTACGAGCAGTACTTC
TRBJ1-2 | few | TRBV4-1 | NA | CASSRETVFYGYTF | TGCGCCAGCAGCCGAGAAACAGTTTTCTATGGCTACACCTTC
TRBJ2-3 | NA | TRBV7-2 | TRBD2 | CASSFSPAGGTDTQYF | TGTGCCAGCAGCTTCTCCCCAGCGGGGGGCACAGATACGCAGTATTTT
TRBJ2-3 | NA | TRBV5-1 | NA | CASSLTGPSGTDTQYF | TGCGCCAGCAGCTTGACAGGCCCGTCTGGCACAGATACGCAGTATTTT
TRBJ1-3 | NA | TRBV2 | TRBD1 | CARRDRGPLFSGNTIYF | TGTGCCAGACGGGACAGGGGTCCCCTTTTCTCTGGAAACACCATATATTTT
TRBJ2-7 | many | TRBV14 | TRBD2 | CASSGPASGGAEQYF | TGTGCCAGCAGCGGTCCCGCAAGCGGGGGGGCCGAGCAGTACTTC
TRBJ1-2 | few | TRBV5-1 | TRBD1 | CASSHRQGSEGYTF | TGCGCCAGCAGCCACCGACAGGGATCGGAAGGCTACACCTTC
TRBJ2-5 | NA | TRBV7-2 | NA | CASSRRRTVGETQYF | TGTGCCAGCAGCCGTAGGCGGACAGTGGGAGAGACCCAGTACTTC
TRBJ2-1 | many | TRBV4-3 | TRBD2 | CASSPGTSGYNEQFF | TGCGCCAGCAGCCCCGGGACTAGCGGCTACAATGAGCAGTTCTTC
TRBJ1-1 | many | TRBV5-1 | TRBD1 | CASRRFRGPNTEAFF | TGCGCCAGCAGAAGGTTCAGGGGGCCTAATACTGAAGCTTTCTTT
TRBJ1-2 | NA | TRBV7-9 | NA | CASSAAYGYTF | TGTGCCAGCAGCGCTGCCTATGGCTACACCTTC
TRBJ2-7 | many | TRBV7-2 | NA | CASSSFPRGSSYEQYF | TGTGCCAGCAGCTCATTTCCCCGGGGTAGCTCCTACGAGCAGTACTTC
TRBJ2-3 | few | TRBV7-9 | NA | CASNPPRGNTDTQYF | TGTGCCAGCAACCCCCCCCGGGGGAACACAGATACGCAGTATTTT
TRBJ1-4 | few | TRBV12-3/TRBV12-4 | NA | CASRPDYRNEKLFF | TGTGCCAGCAGGCCGGACTATCGGAATGAAAAACTGTTTTTT
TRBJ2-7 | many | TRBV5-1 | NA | CASSSEGQGLGYEQYF | TGCGCCAGCAGCTCCGAGGGCCAGGGTTTAGGATACGAGCAGTACTTC
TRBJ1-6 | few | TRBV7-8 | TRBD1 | CASSSPMDRGNSPLHF | TGTGCCAGCAGCTCACCTATGGACAGGGGAAACTCACCCCTCCACTTT
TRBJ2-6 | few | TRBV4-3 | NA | CASTRGDSSSGANVLTF | TGCGCCAGCACCCGGGGGGACAGCAGCTCTGGGGCCAACGTCCTGACTTTC
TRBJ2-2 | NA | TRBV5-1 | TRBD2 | CASSLGPAGGPTGELFF | TGCGCCAGCAGCTTGGGGCCAGCGGGGGGGCCCACCGGGGAGCTGTTTTTT
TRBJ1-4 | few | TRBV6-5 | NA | CASSYSSQAQKLFF | TGTGCCAGCAGTTACTCTAGCCAGGCCCAAAAACTGTTTTTT
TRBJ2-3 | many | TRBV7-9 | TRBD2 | CASSRQRSAGTDTQYF | TGTGCCAGCAGCCGGCAACGATCAGCGGGGACAGATACGCAGTATTTT
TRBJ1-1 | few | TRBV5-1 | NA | CASSLQGPEAFF | TGCGCCAGCAGCTTACAGGGACCGGAAGCTTTCTTT
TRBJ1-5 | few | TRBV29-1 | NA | CSVGGTSPDQPQHF | TGCAGCGTTGGGGGCACCAGCCCTGATCAGCCCCAGCATTTT
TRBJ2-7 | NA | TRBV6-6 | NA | CASSGQEGSYEQYF | TGTGCCAGCAGTGGACAGGAGGGCTCCTACGAGCAGTACTTC
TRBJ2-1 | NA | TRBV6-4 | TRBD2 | CASSDGTSGGPNEQFF | TGTGCCAGCAGTGACGGGACTAGCGGGGGTCCCAATGAGCAGTTCTTC
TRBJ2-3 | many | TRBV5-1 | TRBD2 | CASSFAGGPVKQYF | TGCGCCAGCAGCTTTGCGGGGGGGCCAGTTAAGCAGTATTTT
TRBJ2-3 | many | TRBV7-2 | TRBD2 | CASSFAGGGDTQYF | TGTGCCAGCAGCTTCGCGGGGGGGGGCGATACGCAGTATTTT
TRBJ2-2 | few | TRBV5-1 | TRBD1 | CASSLDRGQSGPGELFF | TGCGCCAGCAGCTTGGATAGGGGGCAATCGGGGCCCGGGGAGCTGTTTTTT
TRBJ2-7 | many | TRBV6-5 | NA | CASTDPRPSYEQYF | TGTGCCAGCACCGACCCCAGGCCCTCCTACGAGCAGTACTTC
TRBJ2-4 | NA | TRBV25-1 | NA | CASSDGEFQYF | TGTGCCAGCAGTGACGGGGAATTTCAGTACTTC
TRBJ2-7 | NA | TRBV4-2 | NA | CASSPDRRLKYEQYF | TGTGCCAGCAGCCCTGACAGGCGGCTTAAGTACGAGCAGTACTTC
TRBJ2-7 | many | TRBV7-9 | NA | CASSPSYEQYF | TGTGCCAGCAGCCCTTCTTACGAGCAGTACTTC
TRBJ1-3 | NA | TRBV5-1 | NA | CASSLDAAGAFGNTIYF | TGCGCCAGCAGCTTGGACGCCGCGGGCGCATTCGGAAACACCATATATTTT
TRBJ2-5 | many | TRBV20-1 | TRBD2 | CSAGETTTRGAQEETQYF | TGCAGTGCTGGCGAGACTACGACGCGGGGGGCGCAGGAAGAGACCCAGTACTTC
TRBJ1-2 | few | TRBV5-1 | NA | CASTEGSYGYTF | TGCGCCAGTACGGAAGGCAGCTATGGCTACACCTTC
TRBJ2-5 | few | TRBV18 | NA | CASSPRSQGAETQYF | TGTGCCAGCTCACCACGATCACAGGGTGCGGAGACCCAGTACTTC
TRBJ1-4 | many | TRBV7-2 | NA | CASSLAPGKLFF | TGTGCCAGCAGCTTAGCGCCGGGTAAACTGTTTTTT
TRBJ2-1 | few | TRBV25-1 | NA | CASSNRYNEQFF | TGTGCCAGCAGTAACAGGTACAATGAGCAGTTCTTC
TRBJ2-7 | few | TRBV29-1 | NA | CSAQGGGSYEQYF | TGCAGCGCCCAAGGGGGGGGCTCCTACGAGCAGTACTTC
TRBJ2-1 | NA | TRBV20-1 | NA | CSARDWDWTNEQFF | TGCAGTGCTAGAGATTGGGACTGGACCAATGAGCAGTTCTTC
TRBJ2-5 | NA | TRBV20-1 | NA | CSGYRAEETQYF | TGCAGTGGGTACAGGGCTGAGGAGACCCAGTACTTC
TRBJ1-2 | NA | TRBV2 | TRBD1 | CASSGQGYGYTF | TGTGCCAGCAGTGGACAGGGGTATGGCTACACCTTC
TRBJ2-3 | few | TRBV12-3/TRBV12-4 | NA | CASSLEGQLGTQYF | TGTGCCAGCAGTTTAGAAGGGCAACTGGGTACGCAGTATTTT
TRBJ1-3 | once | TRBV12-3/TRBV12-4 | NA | CASSLAAAATIYF | TGTGCCAGCAGCTTAGCAGCAGCGGCCACCATATATTTT
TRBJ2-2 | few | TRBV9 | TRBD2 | CASSGTSGGNTGELFF | TGTGCCAGCAGCGGAACTAGCGGGGGAAACACCGGGGAGCTGTTTTTT
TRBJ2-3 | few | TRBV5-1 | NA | CASSRASTDTQYF | TGCGCCAGCAGCAGGGCAAGCACAGATACGCAGTATTTT
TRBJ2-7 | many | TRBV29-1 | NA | CSVTPTGINEQYF | TGCAGCGTTACACCCACAGGGATCAACGAGCAGTACTTC